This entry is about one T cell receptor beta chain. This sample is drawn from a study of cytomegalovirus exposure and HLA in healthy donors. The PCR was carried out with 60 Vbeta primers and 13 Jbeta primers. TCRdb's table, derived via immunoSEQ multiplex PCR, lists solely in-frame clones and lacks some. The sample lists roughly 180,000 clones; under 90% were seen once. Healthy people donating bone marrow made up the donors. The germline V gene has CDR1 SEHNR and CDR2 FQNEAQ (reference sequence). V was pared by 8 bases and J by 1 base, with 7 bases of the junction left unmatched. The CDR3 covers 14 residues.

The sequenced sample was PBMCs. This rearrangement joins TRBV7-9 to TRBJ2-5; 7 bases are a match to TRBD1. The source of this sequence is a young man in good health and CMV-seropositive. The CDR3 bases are TGTGCCAGCGCATTGGGACAGCTCCAAGAGACCCAGTACTTC. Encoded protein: CASALGQLQETQYF.